One sample yielded the 3 T cell receptor beta chains listed below, sequenced in a study of blood T cells in healthy people across ages. The use of a sample-barcoded 5' primer and a J-beta primer mix characterized a second PCR of 7 to 11 cycles. TCRdb analysed the 5' RACE reads with MiXCR anew, one entry per CDR3 protein. This table has some 930,000 distinct CDR3 sequences, under 35% appearing once. These sequences were also reported in another study, on T cells of mothers and their children.

The sample taken for sequencing was blood. The receptors derive from a woman in her thirties or forties in good health.

The genes are TRBV5-4 and TRBJ2-3, with 11 positions matching TRBD2. V shed 1 base and J 6 bases; nucleotides not matched to a gene: 7. Germline CDR1 and CDR2: SGHNT and YYREEE (reference sequence). The CDR3 sequence is 16 residues long. The CDR3 is CASSLTSGGIGDTQYF. CDR3 coding DNA: TGTGCCAGCAGCTTGACTAGCGGGGGAATAGGGGATACGCAGTATTTT.

This clonotype has only a few counts. The chain uses TRBV10-2 and TRBJ1-1; 7 bases line up with TRBD1. This CDR3 region has 15 residues. V was clipped by 2 bases and J by 5 bases; unmatched bases: 8. CDR1 is WSHSY and CDR2 is SAAADI in the germline V gene. The DNA of the CDR3 is TGCGCCAGCAGTGAGGGGACAGCAAGTTGGACTGAAGCTTTCTTT. This sequence encodes CASSEGTASWTEAFF.

This chain joins TRBV5-8 and TRBJ1-2; 11 nucleotides line up with TRBD1. The CDR3 consists of 16 residues. Germline values: CDR1 SGHTS, CDR2 YDEGEE. The junction had 8 bases not matched to a gene; V was cut back by 3 bases and J by 4 bases. The CDR3 reads CASSSRDRGGVYGYTF. In nucleotides, the CDR3 is TGTGCCAGCAGCTCGAGGGACAGGGGGGGAGTCTATGGCTACACCTTC.